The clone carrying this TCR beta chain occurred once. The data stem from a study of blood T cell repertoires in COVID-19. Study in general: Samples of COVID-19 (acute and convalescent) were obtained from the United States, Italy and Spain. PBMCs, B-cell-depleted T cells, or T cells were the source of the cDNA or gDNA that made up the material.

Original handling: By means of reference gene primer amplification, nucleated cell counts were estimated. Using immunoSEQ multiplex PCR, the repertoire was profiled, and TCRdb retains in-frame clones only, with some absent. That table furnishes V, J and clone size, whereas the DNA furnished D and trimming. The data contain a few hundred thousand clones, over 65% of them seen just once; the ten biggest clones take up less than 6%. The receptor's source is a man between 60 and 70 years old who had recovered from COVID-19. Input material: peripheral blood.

CDR3 DNA sequence: TGTGCCATCAGTGAGTCCACCGGGACAGGATTATTGGCGGCCTTGAGCGGGCAGTACTTC. The encoded protein is CAISESTGTGLLAALSGQYF. This rearrangement joins TRBV10-3 to TRBJ2-7; 8 bases fit TRBD1. Germline V CDR1 and CDR2: ENHRY, SYGVKD. The CDR3 extends over 20 amino acids. The V segment lost 0 bases and the J segment 9 bases; nucleotides outside the gene matches: 25.